These 24 T cell receptor beta chains originate from one sample sequenced in a study of shared clonotypes between healthy human individuals. Generated by immunoSEQ multiplex PCR, the TCRdb table keeps only in-frame clones and is missing some. The repertoire includes about 2 million clones, 95% of them detected once, and 0.1% to 0.15% sits in the top ten. Material: naive CD4+ T cells sorted from blood. Indicated subset: CD45RA+ positively selected. These receptors all stem from a man aged 18 to 29 in good health.

V is TRBV5-1 and J is TRBJ2-3; the D gene is possibly TRBD1 (6 bases). V dropped 5 bases and J dropped 4 bases, with 11 bases sitting between them. The V gene's germline CDR1 is SGHRS and CDR2 YFSETQ. The CDR3 totals 13 residues. This chain's CDR3 is CASRRTEADTQYF. The CDR3, as DNA: TGCGCCAGCAGACGGACAGAGGCAGATACGCAGTATTTT.

The V call is TRBV7-5, the J call TRBJ2-5; the DNA was not used to check the table's D call, TRBD1. TRBV7-5 is given as a pseudogene. The CDR3 sequence is 12 residues long. This CDR3 is CARTTGTETQYF. In DNA form, the CDR3 reads TGTGCCAGAACCACAGGGACCGAGACCCAGTACTTC.

About this clone itself: Other nucleotide sequences in the sample specify the same CDR3. The genes are TRBV5-1 and TRBJ1-4; weak D call: TRBD1 (6 bases). CDR1 and CDR2 (germline): SGHRS, YFSETQ. The CDR3 totals 15 residues. V was cut by 0 bases and J by 3 bases, with 9 bases left in between. CDR3 protein: CASSLGQGPNEKLFF. In DNA, the CDR3 is TGCGCCAGCAGCTTGGGGCAGGGGCCTAATGAAAAACTGTTTTTT. The variable domain in full, with the rest retrieved from reference TRBV5-1 and TRBJ1-4, is KAGVTQTPRYLIKTRGQQVTLSCSPISGHRSVSWYQQTPGQGLQFLFEYFSETQRNKGNFPGRFSGRQFSNSRSEMNVSTLELGDSALYLCASSLGQGPNEKLFFGSGTQLSVL.

The rearrangement uses TRBV2 and TRBJ2-7; TRBD1 is a possible D gene (6 bases). This CDR3 has 13 amino acids. Germline CDR1 and CDR2: SNHLY and FYNNEI. Trimming removed 6 bases from V and 5 bases from J, with 14 bases in between. This CDR3 is CASSPQGRDEQYF. Here the CDR3 DNA reads TGTGCCAGCAGCCCCCAGGGGCGGGACGAGCAGTACTTC.

This chain links TRBV27 with TRBJ1-5; D is uncertain. The CDR3 consists of 12 residues. Trimming took off 6 bases at V and 0 bases at J, with 3 bases between the two ends. In germline, CDR1 is MNHEY, CDR2 SMNVEV (reference sequence). CDR3 amino acids: CASRGSNQPQHF. CDR3 nucleotide sequence: TGTGCCAGCAGAGGTAGCAATCAGCCCCAGCATTTT.

This clone came up once. This sequence joins TRBV5-4 and TRBJ1-4, with 10 bases identical to TRBD1. The CDR3 is made up of 16 amino acids. The V segment lost 6 bases and the J segment 7 bases; nucleotides outside the gene matches: 12. Germline V gene data show CDR1 as SGHNT and CDR2 as YYREEE (reference sequence). CDR3 DNA sequence: TGTGCCAGCACACATACCCCCGGGACAGGGGTTGAAAAACTGTTTTTT. Translation: CASTHTPGTGVEKLFF.

V gene TRBV28 combines with J gene TRBJ1-5; D is unclear. Deletions cut 2 bases from V and 6 bases from J, with 11 bases between. In germline, CDR1 is MDHEN, CDR2 SYDVKM. The CDR3 covers 14 residues. The CDR3, as DNA: TGTGCCAGCAGTTTAAGGGAAGACTTTCAGCCCCAGCATTTT. Encoded protein: CASSLREDFQPQHF.

This sequence joins TRBV10-3 and TRBJ1-2; D uncertain. Trimming cost V 0 bases and J 2 bases, with 7 bases left between them. Germline CDR1 ENHRY, CDR2 SYGVKD. The CDR3 is made up of 14 amino acids. The CDR3 region is CAISESTVNYGYTF. The CDR3 bases are TGTGCCATCAGTGAGTCTACGGTGAACTATGGCTACACCTTC.

With regard to this clone: Other DNA sequences from this sample encode an identical CDR3 as well. This rearrangement joins TRBV5-4 to TRBJ2-5; TRBD2 is a possible D gene (5 bases). The CDR3 contains 12 residues. V lost 2 bases to trimming and J lost 5 bases, with 7 bases between them. The germline V gene encodes CDR1 SGHNT and CDR2 YYREEE (reference sequence). CDR3 sequence (DNA): TGTGCCAGCAGCTTTCCGGGGGAGACCCAGTACTTC. Residues: CASSFPGETQYF. Full variable domain (rest looked up from reference TRBV5-4 and TRBJ2-5): ETGVTQSPTHLIKTRGQQVTLRCSSQSGHNTVSWYQQALGQGPQFIFQYYREEENGRGNFPPRFSGLQFPNYSSELNVNALELDDSALYLCASSFPGETQYFGPGTRLLVL.

This rearrangement joins TRBV7-9 to TRBJ2-3, with D possibly being TRBD2 (7 bases). Germline values: CDR1 SEHNR, CDR2 FQNEAQ (reference sequence). Trimming shortened V by 11 bases and J by 4 bases, and 22 bases separated the two germline ends. The CDR3 length is 15 residues. The CDR3 DNA reads TGTGCCTCCAGTCGGGGGGCTATGGGCGCAGATACGCAGTATTTT. Its translation is CASSRGAMGADTQYF.

The chain is built from TRBV6-5 and TRBJ1-1; D gene unclear. The CDR3 runs 14 residues. The ends were cut back, 6 bases at V and 1 base at J, with 12 bases in the middle. CDR1 and CDR2 (germline): MNHEY, SVGAGI. CDR3: CASSYLGKNTEAFF. For the CDR3, the DNA is TGTGCCAGCAGCTATCTAGGCAAGAACACTGAAGCTTTCTTT.

Concerning this clone: Other DNA sequences in the same sample also yield this CDR3. The chain couples TRBV18 to TRBJ2-5; 10 bases fit TRBD2. The CDR3 is 15 amino acids. Trimming cost V 3 bases and J 3 bases; bases outside gene matches: 4. CDR1 and CDR2 from the germline V gene are KGHSH and LQKENI. This CDR3 reads CASSPRLAGEETQYF. DNA of the CDR3: TGTGCCAGCTCACCGAGACTAGCGGGCGAAGAGACCCAGTACTTC.

The rearrangement uses TRBV4-3 and TRBJ2-1, with 7 bases matching TRBD2. Germline values: CDR1 LGHNA, CDR2 YSLEER. The CDR3 is made up of 19 amino acids. V was clipped by 1 base and J by 5 bases; unmatched bases: 17. The CDR3 region is CASSQGKDGRLADHNEQFF. The CDR3 DNA reads TGCGCCAGCAGCCAAGGTAAGGACGGGAGGCTAGCTGACCACAATGAGCAGTTCTTC.

The rearrangement joins TRBV6-6 to TRBJ2-5; D unclear. V lost 6 bases and J 1 base, leaving 9 bases between the germline ends. The CDR3 extends over 13 amino acids. Germline V lookup: CDR1 MNHNY, CDR2 SVGAGI (reference sequence). The chain's CDR3 is CASSRISQETQYF. In nucleotides, the CDR3 is TGTGCCAGCAGCCGCATCAGCCAAGAGACCCAGTACTTC.

V gene TRBV5-6 combines with J gene TRBJ2-7, with D possibly called TRBD1 or TRBD2 (6 bases each). Germline lookup yields CDR1 SGHDT and CDR2 YYEEEE. V was shortened by 1 base and J by 3 bases, with 17 bases between the two germline ends. The CDR3 loop spans 16 amino acids. CDR3 coding DNA: TGTGCCAGCAGCTTGATTTCCCCGGGGGCTGACTACGAGCAGTACTTC. This translates into CASSLISPGADYEQYF.

The rearrangement uses TRBV5-4 and TRBJ1-1; no reliable D call. Germline V gene data show CDR1 as SGHNT and CDR2 as YYREEE (reference sequence). Deletions cut 0 bases from V and 6 bases from J, with 12 bases between. CDR3 length: 14 amino acids. Here the CDR3 DNA reads TGTGCCAGCAGCTTGGGGCAACAGAGGGCTGAAGCTTTCTTT. Protein product: CASSLGQQRAEAFF.

The chain carries TRBV6-5 and TRBJ2-5; D call uncertain. The V end lost 5 bases, the J end lost 4 bases, and 8 bases lay between the germline ends. Germline CDR1 MNHEY, CDR2 SVGAGI. This CDR3 comprises 12 residues. The CDR3, as DNA: TGTGCCAGCAGTCTCTATGGAGAGACCCAGTACTTC. Its translation: CASSLYGETQYF.

The J gene is TRBJ2-5, the V gene TRBV6-6, with TRBD2 matching 10 bases. The germline gives CDR1 MNHNY, CDR2 SVGAGI (reference sequence). Germline trimming cut 3 bases from V and 3 bases from J; bases unmatched to any gene: 7. CDR3 size: 16 residues. CDR3 sequence: CASSYRLAGVEETQYF. CDR3 nucleotides: TGTGCCAGCAGTTATAGGCTAGCGGGAGTGGAAGAGACCCAGTACTTC.

The V and J genes are TRBV5-6 and TRBJ1-2; no firm D call. Germline CDR1 reads SGHDT; CDR2 reads YYEEEE. The length of the CDR3 is 13 residues. V was shortened by 2 bases and J by 12 bases, with 17 bases between the two germline ends. This CDR3 is CASSLMTWEGNTF. The CDR3 nucleotides are TGTGCCAGCAGCTTAATGACATGGGAAGGGAACACCTTC.

There are many counts of this clone. The chain links TRBV9 to TRBJ1-1; D is ambiguous. Deletions cut 3 bases from V and 1 base from J, with 10 bases between. Germline values: CDR1 SGDLS, CDR2 YYNGEE. The CDR3 contains 14 residues. CDR3 nucleotides: TGTGCCAGCAGCGGGATGGTGGGGAACACTGAAGCTTTCTTT. Its protein product is CASSGMVGNTEAFF.

V is TRBV30 and J is TRBJ2-7; D might be TRBD1 (6 bases). V shed 5 bases and J shed 5 bases, with 16 bases lying between them. Looked up from germline, CDR1 is GTSNPN and CDR2 is SVGIG (reference sequence). The CDR3 is 13 residues long. The CDR3 sequence is CAWGQQGPHEQYF. CDR3 sequence (DNA): TGTGCCTGGGGACAACAGGGTCCCCACGAGCAGTACTTC.

The chain has TRBV30 and TRBJ2-3; 8 nucleotides match TRBD1. Germline V gives CDR1 GTSNPN, CDR2 SVGIG (reference sequence). V dropped 2 bases and J dropped 4; count of bases not matched to a gene: 2. This CDR3 contains 13 residues. CDR3 protein: CAWSPTGADTQYF. The DNA for the CDR3 is TGTGCCTGGAGTCCGACAGGGGCAGATACGCAGTATTTT.

The chain employs TRBV5-1 and TRBJ1-4, with 8 bases matching TRBD1. This CDR3 is 14 amino acids long. From germline, CDR1 is SGHRS and CDR2 YFSETQ. J was trimmed by 6 bases and V by 4 bases; bases with no gene match: 5. CDR3 sequence: CASSLDRADEKLFF. CDR3 in DNA: TGCGCCAGCAGCCTGGACAGGGCGGATGAAAAACTGTTTTTT.

In this sample, this clone turned up once. CDR3 sequence reads: CSLLLGETQYF. CDR3 DNA: TGCAGCCTTCTGTTAGGTGAGACCCAGTACTTC. This chain joins TRBV29-1 and TRBJ2-5; D remains ambiguous. Trimming removed 8 bases from V and 5 bases from J, with 12 bases in between. The CDR3 sequence is 11 residues long. Germline-derived CDR1 and CDR2 are SQVTM and ANQGSEA.